Listed below are T cell receptor beta chains from one sample, sequenced in a study of blood T cell repertoires in COVID-19. Repertoires were generated with immunoSEQ multiplex PCR, while TCRdb's copy carries only in-frame clones and drops some. The repertoire consists of around 190,000 clones, with over 80% occurring once and the leading ten covering 10% to 13%. The material sequenced was PBMCs or T cells enriched from blood (not recorded which). The origin of the receptors is a man aged 18-30 years with acute COVID-19. Both conserved end residues are part of each CDR3. Fields, in order: V gene, J gene, D gene, CDR3 protein. The D gene is left open where the match is weak.

TRBV28	TRBJ1-1	.	CASSSGSTGITEAFF
TRBV5-1	TRBJ1-1	.	CASSFEVPNSAFF
TRBV4-2	TRBJ2-1	.	CASSRSGDNEQFF
TRBV7-9	TRBJ1-4	.	CASSLGVAKEKLFF
TRBV2	TRBJ2-1	TRBD2	CASSGRTSGSNEQFF
TRBV4-2	TRBJ1-2	.	CASSLEQGYGYTF
TRBV28	TRBJ1-2	TRBD1	CASSSGQGDGYTF
TRBV11-2	TRBJ1-6	TRBD1	CASSRGRTGPNSPLHF
TRBV27	TRBJ2-2	.	CASSLNTIGELFF
TRBV4-1	TRBJ2-3	TRBD2	CASSQGNSGSDTQYF
TRBV11-2	TRBJ2-4	.	CASSLVAGREAKNIQYF
TRBV19	TRBJ1-1	.	CASSTINRSDRRTEAFF
TRBV19	TRBJ1-5	.	CASSKDPGQVHQPQHF
TRBV28	TRBJ2-1	.	CASGGSYNEQFF
TRBV3-1/TRBV3-2	TRBJ1-6	.	CASSQDTRAGSPLHF
TRBV24-1	TRBJ2-5	.	CATRGPVGTQYF
TRBV30	TRBJ2-3	TRBD2	CAWREGLAVATDTQYF
TRBV14	TRBJ1-4	TRBD1	CASTRTGTGKLFF
TRBV7-8	TRBJ1-6	TRBD1	CASSFTGGTLHF
TRBV27	TRBJ1-6	.	CASSSTTGRLNSPLHF
TRBV19	TRBJ2-2	.	CASSIRGVVTGELFF
TRBV10-3	TRBJ2-1	TRBD1	CAISDRDRGPEEQFF
TRBV5-8	TRBJ2-7	.	CASSLGYTSAYEQYF
TRBV6-1	TRBJ1-5	.	CASSGDPGYGGSNQPQHF
TRBV10-2	TRBJ1-3	.	CASLGLSSGNTIYF
TRBV10-2	TRBJ1-2	TRBD1	CASSEAVTGGGYTF
TRBV30	TRBJ2-3	.	CAWSVVLGSTDTQYF
TRBV21-1	TRBJ1-5	.	CASSSGLTGVSNQPQHF
TRBV10-2	TRBJ1-5	.	CASSESRGAQPQHF
TRBV25-1	TRBJ2-5	TRBD2	CASSQLAGRWETQYF
TRBV3-1/TRBV3-2	TRBJ1-3	.	CASSQATNSGNTIYF
TRBV7-8	TRBJ2-7	.	CASSLVAGLSYEQYF
TRBV5-1	TRBJ2-7	.	CASSLGGGEQYF
TRBV7-8	TRBJ1-2	.	CASSLSVVRQARANYGYTF
TRBV27	TRBJ2-5	TRBD2	CATALAGVLETQYF
TRBV29-1	TRBJ1-1	.	CSVEGQGYTEAFF
TRBV5-5	TRBJ2-1	.	CASSLRQDFYNEQFF
TRBV27	TRBJ2-1	TRBD1	CASSPLGQGLGNEQFF